A selection of T cell receptor beta chains follows, all from one sample in a study of shared clonotypes between healthy human individuals. Produced via immunoSEQ multiplex PCR; TCRdb's table is partial and in-frame only. The sample holds about 490,000 clones, about 72% seen once. Sequenced sample: PBMCs. The receptors stem from a woman aged 40 to 50 in good health. Some clones in this sample may be carry-over from other donors' samples. CDR3s include the opening cysteine and the closing phenylalanine or tryptophan. A D gene is named only where the DNA matches it firmly. For some rows the clone size is stated as once, few or many, or as a class when expanded; others skip it.

size | J | D | V | CDR3 | DNA
- | TRBJ2-3 | TRBD2 | TRBV2 | CASSYGLARPDTQYF | TGTGCCAGCAGCTATGGACTAGCGAGGCCGGATACGCAGTATTTT
few | TRBJ1-5 | - | TRBV5-8 | CASSLGVWGNQPQHF | TGTGCCAGCAGCTTGGGGGTCTGGGGCAATCAGCCCCAGCATTTT
- | TRBJ1-1 | - | TRBV28 | CASRKQLNTEAFF | TGTGCCAGCAGAAAACAGCTAAACACTGAAGCTTTCTTT
many | TRBJ2-3 | - | TRBV4-2 | CASSQGTSRDTQYF | TGTGCCAGCAGCCAAGGGACTTCAAGGGATACGCAGTATTTT
- | TRBJ1-4 | - | TRBV7-9 | CASSLETNEKLFF | TGTGCCAGCAGCTTAGAGACTAATGAAAAACTGTTTTTT
- | TRBJ2-1 | TRBD2 | TRBV9 | CASSPRSGSPYNEQFF | TGTGCCAGCAGCCCCCGTAGCGGGAGTCCCTACAATGAGCAGTTCTTC
- | TRBJ2-7 | - | TRBV28 | CASSFGRLHYEQYF | TGTGCCAGCAGTTTCGGGCGGCTACACTACGAGCAGTACTTC
few | TRBJ2-1 | - | TRBV7-6 | CASTQGGSYNEQFF | TGTGCCAGCACCCAGGGGGGGTCCTACAATGAGCAGTTCTTC
- | TRBJ1-4 | TRBD1 | TRBV19 | CASSTGQGRDEKLFF | TGTGCCAGTAGTACCGGACAGGGCCGAGATGAAAAACTGTTTTTT
few | TRBJ2-1 | - | TRBV4-3 | CASSLDSSAHNEQFF | TGCGCCAGCAGCCTCGATAGTAGTGCTCACAATGAGCAGTTCTTC
- | TRBJ1-1 | - | TRBV10-3 | CAISEAGTRGMNTEAFF | TGTGCCATCAGTGAGGCTGGGACAAGGGGAATGAACACTGAAGCTTTCTTT
few | TRBJ1-5 | TRBD1 | TRBV5-6 | CASSLTGGPGNQPQHF | TGTGCCAGCAGCCTGACAGGGGGTCCGGGCAATCAGCCCCAGCATTTT
- | TRBJ1-5 | TRBD1 | TRBV18 | CASSPGTGYQPQHF | TGTGCCAGCTCACCAGGGACAGGTTATCAGCCCCAGCATTTT
- | TRBJ2-1 | TRBD2 | TRBV10-2 | CASSLSGIYNEQFF | TGCGCCAGCAGTTTAAGCGGGATCTACAATGAGCAGTTCTTC